What follows are 10 T cell receptor beta chains derived from one specimen sequenced in a study of T cells in tuberculosis. Data came from immunoSEQ multiplex PCR; TCRdb stores just in-frame clones and leaves some out. Of roughly 34,000 clones in the sample, 80% to 95% were seen once. Sequenced sample: PBMCs. The receptors derive from a donor between 10 and 29 years old with latent tuberculosis or without tuberculosis infection. Some clones in this sample may be carry-over from other donors' samples.

The chain recombines TRBV11-2 with TRBJ1-2; D is perhaps TRBD1 (6 bases). CDR3 size: 15 residues. CDR1 is SGHAT, CDR2 FQNNGV, per germline. Trimming took off 9 bases at V and 7 bases at J, with 24 bases between the two ends. Here the CDR3 DNA reads TGTGCCAGTAGACAGGACCCCCCGACTCCGGGTGGCTACACCTTC. Translating it yields CASRQDPPTPGGYTF.

This rearrangement joins TRBV4-1 to TRBJ1-4, with D uncertain. Germline V gene sequence: CDR1 MGHRA, CDR2 YSYEKL. Trimming took 4 bases from V and 0 from J, leaving 9 bases between them. The CDR3 contains 15 residues. The CDR3, as DNA: TGCGCCAGCAGCCTCGTAGCGGCAACTAATGAAAAACTGTTTTTT. This translates into CASSLVAATNEKLFF.

V is TRBV5-1 and J is TRBJ2-2; 9 bases map to TRBD2. Unmatched junction bases numbered 17, after V lost 5 bases and J lost 0 bases. Germline V CDR1 and CDR2: SGHRS, YFSETQ. The CDR3 loop spans 20 amino acids. The CDR3 bases are TGCGCCAGCAGACGCGGGGGAAGCGGGGGGCCTACCCCGAACACCGGGGAGCTGTTTTTT. Translating it yields CASRRGGSGGPTPNTGELFF.

J is TRBJ1-4 and V is TRBV28; D unclear. V lost 2 bases and J 7 bases, leaving 8 bases between the germline ends. CDR3 length: 13 residues. Germline V lookup: CDR1 MDHEN, CDR2 SYDVKM. For the CDR3, the DNA is TGTGCCAGCAGTTTAGATCCGGGTGAAAAACTGTTTTTT. The encoded protein is CASSLDPGEKLFF.

The chain recombines TRBV28 with TRBJ2-2; 11 nucleotides line up with TRBD1. Unmatched junction bases numbered 8, after V lost 8 bases and J lost 6 bases. The CDR3 sequence is 15 residues long. Germline-derived CDR1 and CDR2 are MDHEN and SYDVKM. The CDR3 spells CASGPGQGGSGELFF. CDR3 in DNA: TGTGCCAGCGGTCCGGGACAGGGGGGATCCGGGGAGCTGTTTTTT. Together with reference TRBV28 and TRBJ2-2, the CDR3 gives the full variable domain: DVKVTQSSRYLVKRTGEKVFLECVQDMDHENMFWYRQDPGLGLRLIYFSYDVKMKEKGDIPEGYSVSREKKERFSLILESASTNQTSMYLCASGPGQGGSGELFFGEGSRLTVL.

V is TRBV6-1 and J is TRBJ2-3, with D possibly TRBD2 on 5 matching bases. CDR1 is MNHNS and CDR2 is SASEGT in the germline V gene. V was trimmed by 2 bases and J by 2 bases, leaving 14 bases between them. The CDR3 length is 16 residues. For the CDR3, the DNA is TGTGCCAGCAGTGAATCCCGAGGGATTCACACAGATACGCAGTATTTT. Its protein product is CASSESRGIHTDTQYF.

The chain links TRBV9 to TRBJ2-3; no reliable D call. This CDR3 region has 14 residues. The germline CDR1 and CDR2 sequences are SGDLS and YYNGEE. Trimming took 4 bases from V and 0 from J, leaving 9 bases between them. CDR3 DNA sequence: TGTGCCAGCAGCTCGGGTACTAGCACAGATACGCAGTATTTT. Translating it yields CASSSGTSTDTQYF.

The chain joins TRBV10-3 to TRBJ1-1; D uncertain. V lost 4 bases and J 6 bases, leaving 12 bases between the germline ends. Germline V gene sequence: CDR1 ENHRY, CDR2 SYGVKD. The CDR3 is 13 residues long. CDR3 in amino acids: CAISVGVRSEAFF. The CDR3 DNA reads as TGTGCCATCAGTGTGGGCGTAAGGTCTGAAGCTTTCTTT.

The CDR3 sequence: CASSWPGQGNSGTEAFF. The CDR3 DNA sequence: TGCGCCAGCAGCTGGCCCGGACAGGGAAATAGTGGCACTGAAGCTTTCTTT. The chain carries TRBV5-1 and TRBJ1-1; 8 bases line up with TRBD1. The germline V gene encodes CDR1 SGHRS and CDR2 YFSETQ. The CDR3 consists of 17 residues. V lost 3 bases and J lost 4; bases outside the gene matches: 14.

The chain recombines TRBV4-1 with TRBJ2-3, with no clear D. The length of the CDR3 is 12 residues. Germline V lookup: CDR1 MGHRA, CDR2 YSYEKL. Trimming stripped 2 bases from V and 6 bases from J, with 6 bases between. The CDR3: CASSQPLDTQYF. CDR3 DNA sequence: TGCGCCAGCAGCCAACCTCTGGATACGCAGTATTTT.